These 5 T cell receptor beta chains share one sample of origin, sequenced in a study of shared clonotypes between healthy human individuals. The data were produced by immunoSEQ multiplex PCR, yet TCRdb's version contains in-frame clones alone and is incomplete. Among about 2 million clones, over 85% were seen once, and the ten largest hold about 1.1%. CD45RO-negative, CCR7-positively selected cells formed the naive CD8 fraction, excluding terminally differentiated effector memory CD45RA+ cells. Material for sequencing was naive CD8+ T cells sorted from blood. Receptors originate from a man aged 18-30 years in good health.

The chain is built from TRBV6-1 and TRBJ1-6; D not resolved. CDR1 and CDR2 (germline): MNHNS, SASEGT. The CDR3 runs to 13 residues. V lost 6 bases, J lost 5 bases, and 8 bases lay in between. The CDR3 nucleotides are TGTGCCAGCAGGGCCGGCAATAATTCACCCCTCCACTTT. Protein sequence: CASRAGNNSPLHF.

The chain couples TRBV5-1 to TRBJ1-1; no clear D. CDR1 and CDR2 from the germline V gene are SGHRS and YFSETQ. The V end lost 7 bases, the J end lost 1 base, and 11 bases lay between the germline ends. The CDR3 extends over 13 amino acids. The CDR3 reads CASAPRGNTEAFF. The CDR3, as DNA: TGCGCCAGCGCACCCCGCGGGAACACTGAAGCTTTCTTT.

The rearrangement links TRBV4-1 to TRBJ2-1, with 7 bases that match TRBD2. Unmatched junction bases numbered 10, after V lost 0 bases and J lost 5 bases. Germline loops: CDR1 MGHRA, CDR2 YSYEKL. The CDR3 has 17 residues. CDR3 nucleotides: TGCGCCAGCAGCCAAGACCCCACCAGCGGGGCCAACAATGAGCAGTTCTTC. As protein: CASSQDPTSGANNEQFF.

The chain combines TRBV11-3 with TRBJ1-2; 8 nucleotides match TRBD1. Germline CDR1 is SGHNT and CDR2 is YENEEA. V was clipped by 2 bases and J by 4 bases; unmatched bases: 12. CDR3 length equals 17 residues. The CDR3 region is CASSLRDRIFFGYGYTF. The CDR3 DNA reads as TGTGCCAGCAGCTTAAGGGACAGGATATTTTTCGGCTATGGCTACACCTTC.

To note about this clone: Other DNA sequences of this sample code for an identical CDR3. This chain uses TRBV27 with TRBJ2-1, with D tentatively TRBD1 or TRBD2 (5 bases each). Germline V gene data show CDR1 as MNHEY and CDR2 as SMNVEV (reference sequence). The CDR3 covers 15 residues. The V gene lost 6 bases and the J gene lost 4 bases, with 16 bases spanning the gap. CDR3 sequence: CASRVSGEGYNEQFF. The CDR3, as DNA: TGTGCCAGCAGGGTATCAGGAGAGGGGTACAATGAGCAGTTCTTC.